Sequencing of this TCR beta chain was carried out in a study of T-cell reconstitution after alpha-beta-depleted transplantation in children. Study-wide points: Approximately two months post-transplant, alpha-beta T cells reportedly originated from several hundred expanded graft clones. By one year post-transplant, T-cell counts and diversity largely arose from T cells that were newly produced.

This clonotype was seen more than once but under ten times. The antigen is undetermined. V was shortened by 2 bases and J by 2 bases, with 10 bases between the two germline ends. There are 15 residues in the CDR3. Germline-derived CDR1 and CDR2 are SGHVS and FQNEAQ. Unique molecular identifiers were incorporated when the TCRbeta library was constructed. TCRdb recomputed calls from the PCR reads with MiXCR, one row per CDR3 protein. The sample contains about 900,000 distinct CDR3 sequences, 25% to 35% of which appear only once. V gene TRBV7-8 combines with J gene TRBJ2-1; maybe TRBD2 (5 bases). The sample was PBMCs, mostly from graft donor cells, taken 360 days after TCRalphabeta/CD19-depleted stem cell transplant. This receptor was taken from a boy younger than two who had a stem cell transplant for SCID, so the T cells may come from the graft donor. As DNA, the CDR3 is TGTGCCAGCAGCTTAAGGGAGCGGACCTACAATGAGCAGTTCTTC. Amino acid sequence: CASSLRERTYNEQFF.